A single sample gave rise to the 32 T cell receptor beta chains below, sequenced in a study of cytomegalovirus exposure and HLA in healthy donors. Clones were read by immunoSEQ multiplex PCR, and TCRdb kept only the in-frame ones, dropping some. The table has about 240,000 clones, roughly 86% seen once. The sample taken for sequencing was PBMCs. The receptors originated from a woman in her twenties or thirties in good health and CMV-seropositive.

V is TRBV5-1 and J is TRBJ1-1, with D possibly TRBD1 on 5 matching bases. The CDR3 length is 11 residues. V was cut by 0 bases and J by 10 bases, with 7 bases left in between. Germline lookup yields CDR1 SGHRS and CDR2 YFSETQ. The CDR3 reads CASSLGQTAFF. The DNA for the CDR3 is TGCGCCAGCAGCTTGGGACAGACAGCTTTCTTT. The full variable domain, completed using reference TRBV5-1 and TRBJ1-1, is KAGVTQTPRYLIKTRGQQVTLSCSPISGHRSVSWYQQTPGQGLQFLFEYFSETQRNKGNFPGRFSGRQFSNSRSEMNVSTLELGDSALYLCASSLGQTAFFGQGTRLTVV.

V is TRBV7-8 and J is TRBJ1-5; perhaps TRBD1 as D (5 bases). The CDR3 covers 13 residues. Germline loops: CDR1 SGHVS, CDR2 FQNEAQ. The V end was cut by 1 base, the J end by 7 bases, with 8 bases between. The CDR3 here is CASSLERGQPQHF. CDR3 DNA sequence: TGTGCCAGCAGCTTAGAAAGGGGCCAGCCCCAGCATTTT. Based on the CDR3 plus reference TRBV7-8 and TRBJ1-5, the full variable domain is GAGVSQSPRYKVAKRGQDVALRCDPISGHVSLFWYQQALGQGPEFLTYFQNEAQLDKSGLPSDRFFAERPEGSVSTLKIQRTQQEDSAVYLCASSLERGQPQHFGDGTRLSIL.

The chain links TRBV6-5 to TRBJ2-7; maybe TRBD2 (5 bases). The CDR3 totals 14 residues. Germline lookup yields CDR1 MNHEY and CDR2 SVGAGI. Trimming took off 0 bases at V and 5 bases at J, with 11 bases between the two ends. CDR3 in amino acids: CASSYSRVTNEQYF. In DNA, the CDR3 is TGTGCCAGCAGTTACTCGAGGGTGACTAACGAGCAGTACTTC.

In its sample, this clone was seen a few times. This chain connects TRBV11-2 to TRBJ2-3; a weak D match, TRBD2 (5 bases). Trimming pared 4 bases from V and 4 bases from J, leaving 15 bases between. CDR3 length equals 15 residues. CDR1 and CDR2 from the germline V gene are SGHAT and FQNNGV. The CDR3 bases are TGTGCCAGCAGCTCCTACACTAGGGTCGCAGATACGCAGTATTTT. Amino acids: CASSSYTRVADTQYF.

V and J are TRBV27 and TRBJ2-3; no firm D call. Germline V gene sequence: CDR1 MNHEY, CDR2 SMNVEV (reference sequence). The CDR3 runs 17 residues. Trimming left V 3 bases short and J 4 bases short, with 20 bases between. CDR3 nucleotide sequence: TGTGCCAGCAGTTTCTCCGGGTTATACTCCGAGGCAGATACGCAGTATTTT. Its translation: CASSFSGLYSEADTQYF.

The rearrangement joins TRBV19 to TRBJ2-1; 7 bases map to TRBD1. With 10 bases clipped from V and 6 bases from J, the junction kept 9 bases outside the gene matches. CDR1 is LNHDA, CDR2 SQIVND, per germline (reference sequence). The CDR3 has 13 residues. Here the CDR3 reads CAIATGPGNEQFF. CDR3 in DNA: TGTGCCATCGCGACAGGGCCAGGCAATGAGCAGTTCTTC.

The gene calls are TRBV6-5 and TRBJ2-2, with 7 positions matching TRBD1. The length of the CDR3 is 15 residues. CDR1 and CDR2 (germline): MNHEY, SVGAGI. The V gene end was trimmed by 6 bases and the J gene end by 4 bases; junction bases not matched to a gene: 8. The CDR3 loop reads CASSPGTVLTGELFF. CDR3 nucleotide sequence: TGTGCCAGCAGCCCCGGGACAGTACTCACCGGGGAGCTGTTTTTT.

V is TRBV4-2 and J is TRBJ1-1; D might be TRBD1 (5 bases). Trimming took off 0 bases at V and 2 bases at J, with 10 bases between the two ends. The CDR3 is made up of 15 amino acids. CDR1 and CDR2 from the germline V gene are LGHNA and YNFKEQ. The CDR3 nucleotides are TGTGCCAGCAGCCAAGATTCCTGGGGCAACACTGAAGCTTTCTTT. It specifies CASSQDSWGNTEAFF.

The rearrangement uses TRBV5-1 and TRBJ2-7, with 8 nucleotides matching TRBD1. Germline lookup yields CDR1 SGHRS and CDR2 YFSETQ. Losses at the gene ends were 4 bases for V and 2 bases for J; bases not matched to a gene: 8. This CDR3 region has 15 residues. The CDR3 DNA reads TGCGCCAGCAGCCCGAGACAGGGGTCCGCCTACGAGCAGTACTTC. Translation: CASSPRQGSAYEQYF.

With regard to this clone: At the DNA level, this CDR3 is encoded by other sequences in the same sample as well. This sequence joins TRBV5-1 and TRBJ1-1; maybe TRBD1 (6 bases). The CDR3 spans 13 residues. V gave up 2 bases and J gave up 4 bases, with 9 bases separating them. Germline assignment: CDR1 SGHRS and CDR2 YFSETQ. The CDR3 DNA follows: TGCGCCAGCAGCTTACAGGGTAGCACTGAAGCTTTCTTT. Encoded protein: CASSLQGSTEAFF.

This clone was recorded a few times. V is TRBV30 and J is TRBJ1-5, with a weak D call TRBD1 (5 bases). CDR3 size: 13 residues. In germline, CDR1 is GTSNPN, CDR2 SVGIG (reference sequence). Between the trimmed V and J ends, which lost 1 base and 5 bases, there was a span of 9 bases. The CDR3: CAWSEEGDQPQHF. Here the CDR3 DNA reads TGTGCCTGGAGTGAGGAAGGGGATCAGCCCCAGCATTTT.

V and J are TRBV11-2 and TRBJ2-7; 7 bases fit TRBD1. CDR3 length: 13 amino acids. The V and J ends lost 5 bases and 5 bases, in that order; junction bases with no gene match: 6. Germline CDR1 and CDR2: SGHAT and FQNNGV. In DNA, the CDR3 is TGTGCCAGCAGCCCCGACAGGGTCCACGAGCAGTACTTC. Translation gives CASSPDRVHEQYF.

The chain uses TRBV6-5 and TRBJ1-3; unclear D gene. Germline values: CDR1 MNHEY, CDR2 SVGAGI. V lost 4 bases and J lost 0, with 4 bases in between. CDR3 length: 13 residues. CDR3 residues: CASSSGSGNTIYF. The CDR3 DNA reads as TGTGCCAGCAGTTCCGGCTCTGGAAACACCATATATTTT.

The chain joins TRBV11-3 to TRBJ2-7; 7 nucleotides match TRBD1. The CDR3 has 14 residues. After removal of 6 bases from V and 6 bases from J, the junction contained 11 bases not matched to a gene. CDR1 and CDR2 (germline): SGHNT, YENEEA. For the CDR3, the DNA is TGTGCCAGCAGGACCGGGACAGAAAAGGCCGAGCAGTACTTC. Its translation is CASRTGTEKAEQYF.

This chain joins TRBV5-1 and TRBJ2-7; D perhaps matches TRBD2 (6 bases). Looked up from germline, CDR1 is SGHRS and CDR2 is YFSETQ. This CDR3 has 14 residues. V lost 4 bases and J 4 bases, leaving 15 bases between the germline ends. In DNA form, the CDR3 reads TGCGCCAGCAGCCTCCCCGGGACTCTATACGAGCAGTACTTC. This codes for CASSLPGTLYEQYF.

CDR3 loop: CASRKRQGASNYGYTF. As DNA, the CDR3 is TGTGCCAGCAGAAAAAGACAGGGGGCGTCGAACTATGGCTACACCTTC. This chain links TRBV2 with TRBJ1-2, with 10 bases matching TRBD1. Germline CDR1 and CDR2: SNHLY and FYNNEI. The CDR3 has 16 residues. The trim removed 6 bases at V and 2 bases at J, leaving 9 bases unmatched.

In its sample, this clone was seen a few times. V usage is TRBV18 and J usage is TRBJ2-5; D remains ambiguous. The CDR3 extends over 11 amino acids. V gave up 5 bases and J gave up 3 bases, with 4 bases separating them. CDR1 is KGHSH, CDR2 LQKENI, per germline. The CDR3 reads CASSREETQYF. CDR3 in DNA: TGTGCCAGCTCAAGAGAAGAGACCCAGTACTTC.

CDR3 DNA: TGTGCCATACGACACGGCGGGAGGGTGAACACCGGGGAGCTGTTTTTT. Its translation is CAIRHGGRVNTGELFF. This sequence joins TRBV11-2 and TRBJ2-2, with TRBD2 matching 9 bases. Trimming at V came to 10 bases and at J to 1 base, leaving 10 bases not matched to a gene. The germline V gene encodes CDR1 SGHAT and CDR2 FQNNGV. This CDR3 has 16 residues.

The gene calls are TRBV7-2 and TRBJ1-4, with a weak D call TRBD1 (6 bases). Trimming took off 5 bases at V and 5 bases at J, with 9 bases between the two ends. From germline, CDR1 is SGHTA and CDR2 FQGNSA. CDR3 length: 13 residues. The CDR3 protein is CASSGQPNEKLFF. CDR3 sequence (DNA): TGTGCCAGCAGCGGACAGCCGAATGAAAAACTGTTTTTT.

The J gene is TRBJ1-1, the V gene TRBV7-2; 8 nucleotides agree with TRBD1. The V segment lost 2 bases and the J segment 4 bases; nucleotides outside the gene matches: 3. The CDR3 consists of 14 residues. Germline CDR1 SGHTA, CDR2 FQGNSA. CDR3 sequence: CASSLQGARTEAFF. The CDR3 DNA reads TGTGCCAGCAGCTTACAGGGGGCGCGCACTGAAGCTTTCTTT.

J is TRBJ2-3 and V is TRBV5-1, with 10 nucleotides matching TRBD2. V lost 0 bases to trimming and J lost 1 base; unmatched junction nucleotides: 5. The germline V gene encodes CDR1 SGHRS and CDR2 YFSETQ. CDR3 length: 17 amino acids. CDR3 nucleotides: TGCGCCAGCAGCTTGGAGGGGGGGACTAGCGGCACAGATACGCAGTATTTT. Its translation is CASSLEGGTSGTDTQYF.

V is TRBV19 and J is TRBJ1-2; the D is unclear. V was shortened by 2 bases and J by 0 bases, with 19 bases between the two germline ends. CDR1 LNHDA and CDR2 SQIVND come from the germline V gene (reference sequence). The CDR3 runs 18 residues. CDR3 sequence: CASSIYAGSGTTNYGYTF. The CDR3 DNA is TGTGCCAGTAGTATATACGCGGGCTCAGGAACTACTAACTATGGCTACACCTTC. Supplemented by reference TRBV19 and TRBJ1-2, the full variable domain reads DGGITQSPKYLFRKEGQNVTLSCEQNLNHDAMYWYRQDPGQGLRLIYYSQIVNDFQKGDIAEGYSVSREKKESFPLTVTSAQKNPTAFYLCASSIYAGSGTTNYGYTFGSGTRLTVV.

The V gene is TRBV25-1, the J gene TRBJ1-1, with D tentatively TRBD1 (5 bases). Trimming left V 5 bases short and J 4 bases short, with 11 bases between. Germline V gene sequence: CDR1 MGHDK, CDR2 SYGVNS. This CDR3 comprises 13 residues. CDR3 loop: CASSPQGVTEAFF. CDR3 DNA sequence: TGTGCCAGCAGTCCGCAGGGTGTCACTGAAGCTTTCTTT.

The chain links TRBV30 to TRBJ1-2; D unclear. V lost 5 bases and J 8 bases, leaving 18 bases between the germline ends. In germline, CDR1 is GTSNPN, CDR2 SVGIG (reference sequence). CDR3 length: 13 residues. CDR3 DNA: TGTGCCTGGTTCGTGCCGGATAGCGGAGGCTACACCTTC. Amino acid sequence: CAWFVPDSGGYTF.

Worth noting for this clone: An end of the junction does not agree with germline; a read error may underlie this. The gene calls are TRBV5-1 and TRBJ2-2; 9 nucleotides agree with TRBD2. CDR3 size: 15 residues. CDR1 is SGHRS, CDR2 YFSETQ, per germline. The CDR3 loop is CASSLGLAGSGELFF. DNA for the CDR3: TGCGCCAGCAGTTTGGGTCTAGCGGGATCCGGGGAGCTGTTTTTT. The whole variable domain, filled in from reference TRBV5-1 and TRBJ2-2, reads KAGVTQTPRYLIKTRGQQVTLSCSPISGHRSVSWYQQTPGQGLQFLFEYFSETQRNKGNFPGRFSGRQFSNSRSEMNVSTLELGDSALYLCASSLGLAGSGELFFGEGSRLTVL.

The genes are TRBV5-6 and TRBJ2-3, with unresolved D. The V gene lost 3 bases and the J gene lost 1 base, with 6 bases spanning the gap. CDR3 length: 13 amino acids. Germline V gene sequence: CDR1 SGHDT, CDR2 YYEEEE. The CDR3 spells CASSSSGTDTQYF. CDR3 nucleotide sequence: TGTGCCAGCAGCTCTTCGGGCACAGATACGCAGTATTTT.

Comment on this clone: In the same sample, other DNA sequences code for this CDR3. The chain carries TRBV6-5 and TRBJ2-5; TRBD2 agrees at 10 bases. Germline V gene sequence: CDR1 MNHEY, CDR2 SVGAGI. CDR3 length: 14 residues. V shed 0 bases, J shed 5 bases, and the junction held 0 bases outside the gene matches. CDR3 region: CASSYSTSGETQYF. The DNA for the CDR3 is TGTGCCAGCAGTTACTCGACTAGCGGGGAGACCCAGTACTTC.

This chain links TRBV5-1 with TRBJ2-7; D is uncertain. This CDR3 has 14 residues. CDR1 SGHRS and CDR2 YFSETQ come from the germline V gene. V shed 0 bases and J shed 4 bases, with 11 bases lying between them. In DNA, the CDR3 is TGCGCCAGCAGCTTGGCCCTAGGTGAATACGAGCAGTACTTC. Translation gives CASSLALGEYEQYF.

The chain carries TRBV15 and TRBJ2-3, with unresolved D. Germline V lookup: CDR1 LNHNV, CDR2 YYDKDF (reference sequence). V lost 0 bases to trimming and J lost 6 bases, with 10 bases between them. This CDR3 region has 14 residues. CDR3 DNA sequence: TGTGCCACCAGCAGAGATCCGGGTCCGGATACGCAGTATTTT. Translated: CATSRDPGPDTQYF.

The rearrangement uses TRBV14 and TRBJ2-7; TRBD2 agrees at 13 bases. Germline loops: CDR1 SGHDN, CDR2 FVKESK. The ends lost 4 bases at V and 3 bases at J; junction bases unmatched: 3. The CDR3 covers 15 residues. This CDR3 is CASSLRTSGSYEQYF. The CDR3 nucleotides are TGTGCCAGCAGCCTTAGGACTAGCGGGAGCTACGAGCAGTACTTC.

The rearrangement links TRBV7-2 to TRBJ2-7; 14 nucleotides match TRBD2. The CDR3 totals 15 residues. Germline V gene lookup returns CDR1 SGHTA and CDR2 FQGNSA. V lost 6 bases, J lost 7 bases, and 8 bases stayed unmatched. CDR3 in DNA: TGTGCCAGCAGTGTGACTAGCGGGAGGGCTTGGGAGCAGTACTTC. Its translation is CASSVTSGRAWEQYF.

CDR3 region: CASSAGLARGYEQYF. The CDR3 DNA reads TGTGCCAGCAGCGCAGGACTAGCGAGGGGGTACGAGCAGTACTTC. The chain is built from TRBV5-6 and TRBJ2-7, with 9 bases matching TRBD2. Germline CDR1 reads SGHDT; CDR2 reads YYEEEE. CDR3 size: 15 residues. Trimming took 4 bases from V and 4 from J; bases not matched to a gene: 9. The entire variable domain, with the rest obtained from reference TRBV5-6 and TRBJ2-7, is as follows: DAGVTQSPTHLIKTRGQQVTLRCSPKSGHDTVSWYQQALGQGPQFIFQYYEEEERQRGNFPDRFSGHQFPNYSSELNVNALLLGDSALYLCASSAGLARGYEQYFGPGTRLTVT.